This T cell receptor (beta chain) was recovered during a study of regulatory T cells in long-lasting Graves disease. Time point given: newly diagnosed GD, antithyroid drugs for less than 3 months. PBMC RNA served as the TCR library source. Researchers made TCR beta libraries by using iRepertoire HTBI primers and running Arm-PCR on CDR3 regions. TCRdb ran MiXCR on the multiplex PCR reads and lists one entry per CDR3 protein. The sample lists around 250,000 distinct CDR3 sequences; approximately 18% were seen once. Germline V gene data show CDR1 as LNHDA and CDR2 as SQIVND (reference sequence). The CDR3 runs to 16 residues. V gave up 5 bases and J gave up 4 bases, with 18 bases separating them. These data were likewise used in another study, on T cells in Graves' hyperthyroidism and ophthalmopathy.

The receptor comes from a woman in her 30s with Graves disease. This chain uses TRBV19 with TRBJ2-1, with D perhaps given as TRBD1 or TRBD2 (5 bases each). This specimen was peripheral blood mononuclear cells (PBMCs), taken at new diagnosis, from a patient treated with antithyroid drugs. The CDR3 nucleotides read TGTGCCAGTAGTGGCCCCCGGGCTGGGGGATACAATGAGCAGTTCTTC. It codes for CASSGPRAGGYNEQFF.